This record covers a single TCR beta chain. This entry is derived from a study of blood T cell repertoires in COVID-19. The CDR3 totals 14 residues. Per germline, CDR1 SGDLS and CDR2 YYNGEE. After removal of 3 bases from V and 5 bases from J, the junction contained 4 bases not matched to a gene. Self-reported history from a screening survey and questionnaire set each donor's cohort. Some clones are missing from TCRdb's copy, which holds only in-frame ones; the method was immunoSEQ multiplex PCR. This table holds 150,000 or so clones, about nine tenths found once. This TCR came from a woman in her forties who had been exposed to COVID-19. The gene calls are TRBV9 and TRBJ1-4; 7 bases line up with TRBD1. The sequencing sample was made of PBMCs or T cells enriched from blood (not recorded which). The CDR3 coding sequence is TGTGCCAGCAGCGGCGACAGGGAAAATGAAAAACTGTTTTTT. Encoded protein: CASSGDRENEKLFF. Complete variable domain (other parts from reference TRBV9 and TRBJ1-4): DSGVTQTPKHLITATGQRVTLRCSPRSGDLSVYWYQQSLDQGLQFLIQYYNGEERAKGNILERFSAQQFPDLHSELNLSSLELGDSALYFCASSGDRENEKLFFGSGTQLSVL.